This T cell receptor (beta chain) was obtained from a study of blood T cell repertoires in COVID-19. CDR3 length: 14 amino acids. Trimming removed 6 bases at V and 5 bases at J, with 19 bases between. Germline V gives CDR1 SQVTM, CDR2 ANQGSEA. Only in-frame clones appear in the TCRdb table, and some are missing; sequencing was by immunoSEQ multiplex PCR. Of 250,000 to 300,000 clones listed, 89% are singletons. This chain connects TRBV29-1 to TRBJ1-1, with TRBD1 as a possible D gene (6 bases). This clonotype originated in a man aged 45-65 years with acute or convalescent COVID-19. Sequenced: peripheral blood. CDR3 sequence: CSVENGQYRTEAFF. The CDR3 region has the DNA TGCAGCGTGGAAAACGGACAGTACCGAACTGAAGCTTTCTTT.